Listed below are T cell receptor beta chains from one sample, sequenced in a study of blood T cell repertoires in COVID-19. Assay used: immunoSEQ multiplex PCR; TCRdb lists only in-frame clones, some missing. The sample gives hundreds of thousands of clones, more than 80% of which show up once; around 3% is in the top ten. Sequenced sample: peripheral blood. Receptors originate from a woman aged 25 to 39 with COVID-19, enrolled during active disease. Each CDR3 is given with its conserved first and last residue.

cdr3_aa: CAISDNRDYQSTDTQYF
j_call: TRBJ2-3
v_call: TRBV10-3

cdr3_aa: CASSSYTGDYGYTF
j_call: TRBJ1-2
v_call: TRBV28

cdr3_aa: CASENDNNNEQFF
j_call: TRBJ2-1
v_call: TRBV9

cdr3_aa: CASSHNRGRGGETEAFF
j_call: TRBJ1-1
v_call: TRBV2

cdr3_aa: CASSIGTAINQPQHF
j_call: TRBJ1-5
v_call: TRBV19

cdr3_aa: CSARARETQYF
j_call: TRBJ2-5
v_call: TRBV20-1

cdr3_aa: CASSFPGSEQFF
j_call: TRBJ2-1
v_call: TRBV12-3/TRBV12-4

cdr3_aa: CASSFNRGENTGELFF
j_call: TRBJ2-2
v_call: TRBV7-9

cdr3_aa: CAVDAGREAGELFF
j_call: TRBJ2-2
v_call: TRBV7-9

cdr3_aa: CASSYSRGRGTGELFF
j_call: TRBJ2-2
v_call: TRBV6-5

cdr3_aa: CASSYRRGVLGVFF
j_call: TRBJ2-1
v_call: TRBV6-2/TRBV6-3

cdr3_aa: CASSGQGPEQYF
j_call: TRBJ2-7
v_call: TRBV5-6

cdr3_aa: CASSFNSGIDTQYF
j_call: TRBJ2-3
v_call: TRBV11-2

cdr3_aa: CSVEDPRPGGSYGYTF
j_call: TRBJ1-2
v_call: TRBV29-1

cdr3_aa: CASSYDFRDLTEAFF
j_call: TRBJ1-1
v_call: TRBV6-2/TRBV6-3

cdr3_aa: CATSDGSGRAVNEQFF
j_call: TRBJ2-1
v_call: TRBV24-1

cdr3_aa: CATSDDSANTGELFF
j_call: TRBJ2-2
v_call: TRBV15

cdr3_aa: CASTNPGSGVFGNQPQHF
j_call: TRBJ1-5
v_call: TRBV5-8

cdr3_aa: CASSTTENEKLFF
j_call: TRBJ1-4
v_call: TRBV28

cdr3_aa: CASSEGTGGYEQFF
j_call: TRBJ2-1
v_call: TRBV2

cdr3_aa: CASSSTRLAGVSGANVLTF
j_call: TRBJ2-6
v_call: TRBV7-9

cdr3_aa: CATSVPTGQGGTGELFF
j_call: TRBJ2-2
v_call: TRBV24-1